One and the same sample provided the 22 T cell receptor beta chains below, sequenced in a study of T-cell memory formation after mild COVID-19. Each CDR3 protein gets one entry after TCRdb re-called the 5' RACE reads with MiXCR. Of roughly 190,000 distinct CDR3 sequences listed, more than 9% are singletons. The sequenced sample was PBMCs or a T cell subset sorted from them (not recorded which). The origin of the receptors is a man younger than 35 who had mild COVID-19 (a few samples of this study predate the infection). Cell type and time point are not known.

This clonotype was seen more than once but under ten times. The chain links TRBV6-2 or TRBV6-3 to TRBJ2-5; D is ambiguous. The germline gives CDR1 MNHEY, CDR2 SVGEGT. Between the trimmed V and J ends, which lost 2 bases and 1 base, there was a span of 8 bases. The CDR3 is 14 residues long. CDR3 sequence (DNA): TGTGCCAGCAGTTACAAATGGATCCAAGAGACCCAGTACTTC. It is translated as CASSYKWIQETQYF.

The sample holds a few counts of this clonotype. V usage is TRBV20-1 and J usage is TRBJ2-2; 7 positions agree with TRBD1. Per germline, CDR1 DFQATT and CDR2 SNEGSKA (reference sequence). The CDR3 loop spans 13 amino acids. V gave up 6 bases and J gave up 7 bases; unmatched junction bases: 8. The CDR3 loop reads CSATYRGDGELFF. The DNA of the CDR3 is TGCAGTGCCACCTACAGGGGTGACGGGGAGCTGTTTTTT.

This clonotype was seen more than once but under ten times. V usage is TRBV2 and J usage is TRBJ2-2, with 7 bases matching TRBD1. The CDR3 extends over 16 amino acids. Germline trimming cut 6 bases from V and 0 bases from J; bases unmatched to any gene: 7. CDR1 is SNHLY and CDR2 is FYNNEI in the germline V gene. CDR3 sequence: CASSRQGPTNTGELFF. The CDR3 DNA reads TGTGCCAGCAGCAGACAGGGACCTACGAACACCGGGGAGCTGTTTTTT.

This clonotype has just a few counts. This chain connects TRBV20-1 to TRBJ2-2; 7 bases match TRBD1. The V and J ends lost 3 bases and 0 bases, in that order; junction bases with no gene match: 1. Germline V gives CDR1 DFQATT, CDR2 SNEGSKA (reference sequence). The CDR3 is made up of 14 amino acids. The chain's CDR3 is CSARTGTNTGELFF. DNA for the CDR3: TGCAGTGCTAGGACAGGGACGAACACCGGGGAGCTGTTTTTT.

There are a few counts of this clonotype. This chain uses TRBV5-1 with TRBJ2-7, with D maybe TRBD1 (5 bases). The germline CDR1 and CDR2 sequences are SGHRS and YFSETQ. V was trimmed by 0 bases and J by 4 bases, leaving 14 bases between them. This CDR3 has 15 residues. This CDR3 reads CASSLAAGSEYEQYF. The CDR3 nucleotides are TGCGCCAGCAGCTTGGCGGCAGGGTCTGAATACGAGCAGTACTTC.

This clonotype was counted ten times or more. The chain carries TRBV7-6 and TRBJ2-2; 10 nucleotides agree with TRBD1. The J segment lost 0 bases and the V segment lost 5 bases, leaving 3 bases of the junction unmatched. This CDR3 contains 16 residues. In germline, CDR1 is SGHVS, CDR2 FNYEAQ. The CDR3 spells CASSRGQGANTGELFF. The CDR3 region has the DNA TGTGCCAGCAGCCGCGGACAGGGGGCGAACACCGGGGAGCTGTTTTTT.

The sample holds many counts of this clonotype. The chain has TRBV7-9 and TRBJ1-1; 10 bases line up with TRBD1. This CDR3 is 15 amino acids long. CDR1 and CDR2 (germline): SEHNR, FQNEAQ (reference sequence). J gave up 5 bases and V 8 bases, and 11 bases lay outside the gene matches. The CDR3, as DNA: TGTGCCAGCCCAACCTGGGGACAGGGGTATACTGAAGCTTTCTTT. It is translated as CASPTWGQGYTEAFF.

The table lists this clonotype with many counts. The gene calls are TRBV5-1 and TRBJ2-1; the D is unclear. CDR3 length: 15 residues. Germline V gives CDR1 SGHRS, CDR2 YFSETQ. V gave up 0 bases and J gave up 0 bases, with 7 bases separating them. The CDR3 nucleotides are TGCGCCAGCAGCTTGGAAGGGTTCTCCTACAATGAGCAGTTCTTC. Its protein is CASSLEGFSYNEQFF.

This clonotype was recorded a few times. The rearrangement joins TRBV5-8 to TRBJ2-5; no clear D gene. This CDR3 has 14 residues. The V end was cut by 0 bases, the J end by 1 base, with 7 bases between. The germline gives CDR1 SGHTS, CDR2 YDEGEE. The CDR3 reads CASSLAAVQETQYF. CDR3 DNA sequence: TGTGCCAGCAGCTTGGCCGCGGTCCAAGAGACCCAGTACTTC.

The rearrangement uses TRBV30 and TRBJ1-2, with D maybe TRBD1 (6 bases). Between the trimmed V and J ends, which lost 1 base and 4 bases, there was a span of 16 bases. The CDR3 length is 15 residues. Germline CDR1 is GTSNPN and CDR2 is SVGIG (reference sequence). DNA of the CDR3: TGTGCCTGGAGTGCCACGTGGGGGCCAGGCTATGGCTACACCTTC. This translates into CAWSATWGPGYGYTF.

The V and J genes are TRBV6-6 and TRBJ2-1, with TRBD2 matching over 11 bases. CDR3 length: 13 residues. Germline lookup yields CDR1 MNHNY and CDR2 SVGAGI (reference sequence). CDR3 protein: CATLAGGLNEQFF. The CDR3 DNA sequence: TGTGCGACTTTAGCGGGGGGGTTGAATGAGCAGTTCTTC.

This chain connects TRBV29-1 to TRBJ1-2; 7 bases fit TRBD1. The germline gives CDR1 SQVTM, CDR2 ANQGSEA. With V trimmed by 7 bases and J by 8 bases, 10 bases remained unmatched. The CDR3 loop spans 12 amino acids. The CDR3, as DNA: TGCAGCGCCGGCACAGGGGATAGGGGCTACACCTTC. Its translation is CSAGTGDRGYTF. The full variable domain, with the rest looked up from reference TRBV29-1 and TRBJ1-2, is SAVISQKPSRDICQRGTSLTIQCQVDSQVTMMFWYRQQPGQSLTLIATANQGSEATYESGFVIDKFPISRPNLTFSTLTVSNMSPEDSSIYLCSAGTGDRGYTFGSGTRLTVV.

The chain employs TRBV7-2 and TRBJ2-3, with a possible D match to TRBD2 (5 bases). CDR1 and CDR2 from the germline V gene are SGHTA and FQGNSA. Trimming removed 3 bases from V and 4 bases from J, with 17 bases in between. This CDR3 region has 16 residues. CDR3 amino acids: CASSFTVGLRADTQYF. CDR3 DNA sequence: TGTGCCAGCAGCTTTACCGTTGGTTTGCGGGCAGATACGCAGTATTTT.

The chain links TRBV25-1 to TRBJ2-7; 7 bases are a match to TRBD2. This CDR3 is built from 13 residues. The J segment lost 2 bases and the V segment lost 6 bases, leaving 4 bases of the junction unmatched. Germline values: CDR1 MGHDK, CDR2 SYGVNS. The DNA for the CDR3 is TGTGCCAGCAGGGGGGGGTCCGCCTACGAGCAGTACTTC. It encodes CASRGGSAYEQYF.

This chain uses TRBV7-9 with TRBJ1-1; D is unclear. V gave up 8 bases and J gave up 3 bases, with 7 bases separating them. CDR3 length: 11 residues. The germline V gene encodes CDR1 SEHNR and CDR2 FQNEAQ (reference sequence). Written as DNA, the CDR3 is TGTGCCAGCGGCGGCTACACTGAAGCTTTCTTT. This sequence encodes CASGGYTEAFF.

The chain employs TRBV12-3 or TRBV12-4 and TRBJ2-2; D is ambiguous. CDR3 length equals 14 residues. Trimming removed 6 bases at V and 6 bases at J, with 14 bases between. CDR3 sequence: CASSPGSGPGELFF. Written as DNA, the CDR3 is TGTGCCAGCAGCCCGGGCTCTGGTCCCGGGGAGCTGTTTTTT.

As for this clonotype: An end of the junction differs from the germline gene, which may be a read error. J is TRBJ2-1 and V is TRBV27, with D possibly matching TRBD2 (6 bases). The CDR3 contains 14 residues. The germline V gene has CDR1 MNHEY and CDR2 SMNVEV (reference sequence). CDR3 bases: TGTGCCAGCAGCTGGAGGGACTCCGACAATGAGCAGTTCTTC. Translating it yields CASSWRDSDNEQFF.

The chain uses TRBV19 and TRBJ1-2, with 12 positions matching TRBD1. The trim removed 6 bases at V and 4 bases at J, leaving 6 bases unmatched. The CDR3 has 15 amino acids. Germline V gene sequence: CDR1 LNHDA, CDR2 SQIVND (reference sequence). CDR3 sequence: CASRAGTGGSYGYTF. CDR3 sequence (DNA): TGTGCCAGTAGGGCCGGGACAGGGGGCAGCTATGGCTACACCTTC.

This clonotype was observed a few times. This rearrangement joins TRBV7-2 to TRBJ1-2, with 7 bases lining up with TRBD1. Trimming removed 5 bases from V and 3 bases from J; junction bases left unmatched: 6. The CDR3 has 14 amino acids. Per the germline V gene, CDR1 is SGHTA and CDR2 is FQGNSA. The CDR3 DNA reads TGTGCCAGCAGCCTATACGGGACAGACTATGGCTACACCTTC. This encodes CASSLYGTDYGYTF.

J is TRBJ1-5 and V is TRBV18; 10 positions match TRBD1. The trim removed 4 bases at V and 5 bases at J, leaving 5 bases unmatched. CDR1 is KGHSH, CDR2 LQKENI, per germline. The CDR3 runs to 15 residues. CDR3 amino acids: CASSQGTGVDQPQHF. The CDR3 coding sequence is TGTGCCAGCTCACAAGGGACAGGGGTTGATCAGCCCCAGCATTTT.

This chain uses TRBV2 with TRBJ2-5, with D uncertain. The CDR3 loop spans 13 amino acids. Germline V gene sequence: CDR1 SNHLY, CDR2 FYNNEI. Trimming pared 4 bases from V and 2 bases from J, leaving 8 bases between. CDR3 DNA: TGTGCCAGCAGTGGGTTAACACAAGAGACCCAGTACTTC. It yields the protein CASSGLTQETQYF.

This clonotype was seen ten or more times. This rearrangement joins TRBV7-9 to TRBJ2-1; 8 nucleotides agree with TRBD2. After removal of 5 bases from V and 0 bases from J, the junction contained 6 bases not matched to a gene. This CDR3 region has 16 residues. Germline lookup yields CDR1 SEHNR and CDR2 FQNEAQ (reference sequence). CDR3 nucleotide sequence: TGTGCCAGCAGCCCCCGACGGGGGGGCTCCTACAATGAGCAGTTCTTC. This gives the protein CASSPRRGGSYNEQFF. Full variable domain (outside the CDR3, taken from reference TRBV7-9 and TRBJ2-1): DTGVSQNPRHKITKRGQNVTFRCDPISEHNRLYWYRQTLGQGPEFLTYFQNEAQLEKSRLLSDRFSAERPKGSFSTLEIQRTEQGDSAMYLCASSPRRGGSYNEQFFGPGTRLTVL.